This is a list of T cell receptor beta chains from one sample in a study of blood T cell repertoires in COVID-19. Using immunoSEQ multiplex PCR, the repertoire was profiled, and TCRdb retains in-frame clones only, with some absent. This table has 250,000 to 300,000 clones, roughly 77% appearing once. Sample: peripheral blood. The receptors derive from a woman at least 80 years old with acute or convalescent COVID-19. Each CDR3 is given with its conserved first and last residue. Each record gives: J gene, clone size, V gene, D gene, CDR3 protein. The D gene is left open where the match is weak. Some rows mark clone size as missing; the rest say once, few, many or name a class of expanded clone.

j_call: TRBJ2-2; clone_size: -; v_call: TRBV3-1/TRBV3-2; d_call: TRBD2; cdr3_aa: CASSQDNSLAGTSGELFF
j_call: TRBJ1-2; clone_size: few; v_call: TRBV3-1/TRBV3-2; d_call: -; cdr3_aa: CASSQGRGRKAYGYTF
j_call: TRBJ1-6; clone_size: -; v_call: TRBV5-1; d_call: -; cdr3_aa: CASSPTVNTGAYNSPLHF
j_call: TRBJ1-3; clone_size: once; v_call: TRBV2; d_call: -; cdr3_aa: CASSPEAAGNTIYF
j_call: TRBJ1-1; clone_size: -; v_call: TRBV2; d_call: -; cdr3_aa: CASRQDTEAFF
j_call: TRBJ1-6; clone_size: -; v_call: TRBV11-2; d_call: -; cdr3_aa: CASSTSDNSPLHF
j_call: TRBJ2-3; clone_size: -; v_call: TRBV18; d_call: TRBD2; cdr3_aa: CASSPRTSGSPDTQYF
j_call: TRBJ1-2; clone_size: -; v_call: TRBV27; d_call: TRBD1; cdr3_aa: CASKVRGSSYTF
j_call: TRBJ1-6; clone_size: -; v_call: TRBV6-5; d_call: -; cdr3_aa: CASSRGSYNSPLHF
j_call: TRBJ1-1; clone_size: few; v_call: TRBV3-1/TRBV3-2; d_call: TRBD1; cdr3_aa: CASSPPGTGLNTEAFF
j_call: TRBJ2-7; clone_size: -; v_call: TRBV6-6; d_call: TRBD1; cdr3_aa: CASSYSGQGGPEQYF
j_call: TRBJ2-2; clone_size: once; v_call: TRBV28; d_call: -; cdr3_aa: CASIGARIGELFF
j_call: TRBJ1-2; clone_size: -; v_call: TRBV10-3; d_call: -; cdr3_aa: CAIRDRSYGYTF
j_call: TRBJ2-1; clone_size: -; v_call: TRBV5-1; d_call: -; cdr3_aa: CASSSRDSGDNEQFF
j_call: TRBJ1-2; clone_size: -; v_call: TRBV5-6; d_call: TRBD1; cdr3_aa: CASSLEAGGVGYTF
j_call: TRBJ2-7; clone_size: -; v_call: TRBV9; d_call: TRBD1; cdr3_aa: CASSVTGTGPYEQYF
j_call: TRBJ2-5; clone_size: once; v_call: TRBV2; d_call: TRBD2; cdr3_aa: CASEGLAVVQETQYF
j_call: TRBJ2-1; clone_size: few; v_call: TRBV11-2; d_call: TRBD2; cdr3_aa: CASSILAGGLYNEQFF
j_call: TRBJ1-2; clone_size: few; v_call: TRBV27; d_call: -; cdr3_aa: CASSSTPDGGMVYGYTF
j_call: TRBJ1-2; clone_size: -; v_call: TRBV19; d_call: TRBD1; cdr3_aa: CASKRDRDNGYTF
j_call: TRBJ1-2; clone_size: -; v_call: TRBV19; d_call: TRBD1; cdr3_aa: CASSISTGGAYGYTF
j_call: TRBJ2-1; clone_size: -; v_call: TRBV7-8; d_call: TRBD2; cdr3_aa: CASSPPPSGGSYNEQFF
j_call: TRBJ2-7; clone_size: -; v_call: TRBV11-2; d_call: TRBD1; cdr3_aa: CASSLVRGQFKEYF
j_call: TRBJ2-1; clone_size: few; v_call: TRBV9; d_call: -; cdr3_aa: CASSGGGGPGGEQFF
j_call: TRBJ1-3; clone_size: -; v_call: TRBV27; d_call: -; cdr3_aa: CASRDSSGNTIYF
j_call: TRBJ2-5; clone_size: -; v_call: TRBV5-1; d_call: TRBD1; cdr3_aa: CATSTMGQGRETQYF
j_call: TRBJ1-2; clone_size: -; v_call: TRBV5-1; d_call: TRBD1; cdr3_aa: CASTGGQSYGYTF
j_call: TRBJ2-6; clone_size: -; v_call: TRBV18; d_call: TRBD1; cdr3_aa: CASSPVGQGGSGANVLTF
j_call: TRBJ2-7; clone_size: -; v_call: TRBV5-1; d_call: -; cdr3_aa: CASSLEGGVTYEQYF
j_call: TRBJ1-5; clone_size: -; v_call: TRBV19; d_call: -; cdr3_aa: CASSIATEALAYSNQPQHF
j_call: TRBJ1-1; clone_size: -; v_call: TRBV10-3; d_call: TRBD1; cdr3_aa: CAIRRTGGTEAFF
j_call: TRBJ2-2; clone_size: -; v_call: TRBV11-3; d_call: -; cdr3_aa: CASSPTGVTGELFF
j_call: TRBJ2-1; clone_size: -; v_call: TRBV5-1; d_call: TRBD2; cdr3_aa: CASSLALAAGVFIDEQFF
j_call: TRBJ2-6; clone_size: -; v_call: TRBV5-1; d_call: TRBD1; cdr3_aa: CASSSPGQVSSGANVLTF
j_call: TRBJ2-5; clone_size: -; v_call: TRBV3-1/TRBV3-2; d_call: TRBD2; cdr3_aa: CASSQVGSGGAQETQYF
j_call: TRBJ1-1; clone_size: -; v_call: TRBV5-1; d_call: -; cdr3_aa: CASSFGGMNTEAFF
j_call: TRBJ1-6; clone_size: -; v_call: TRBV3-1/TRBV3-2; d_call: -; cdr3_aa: CASSQGGGGVRLPPLHF
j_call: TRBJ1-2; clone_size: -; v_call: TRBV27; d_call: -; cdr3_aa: CASSNTGDPLYGYTF
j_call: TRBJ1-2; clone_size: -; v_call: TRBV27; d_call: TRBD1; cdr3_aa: CASSPGTGRSNYGYTF
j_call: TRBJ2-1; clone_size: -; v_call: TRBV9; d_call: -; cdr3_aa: CASSSRGGEGLSNEQFF
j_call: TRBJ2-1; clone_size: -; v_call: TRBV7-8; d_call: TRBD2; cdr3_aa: CASSLQAGGGYNEQFF
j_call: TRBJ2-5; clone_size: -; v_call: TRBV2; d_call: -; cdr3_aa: CASSVDTQETQYF
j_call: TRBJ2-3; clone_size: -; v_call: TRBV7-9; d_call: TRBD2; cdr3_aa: CASSLAPGGLAGKYF
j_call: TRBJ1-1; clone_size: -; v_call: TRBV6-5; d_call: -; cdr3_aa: CASNRNTEAFF
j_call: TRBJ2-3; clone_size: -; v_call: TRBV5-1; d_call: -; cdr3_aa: CASSGPDTQYF
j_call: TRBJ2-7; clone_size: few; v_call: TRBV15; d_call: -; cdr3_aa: CATSRGSSYEQYF
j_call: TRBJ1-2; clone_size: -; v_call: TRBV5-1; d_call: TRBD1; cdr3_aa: CASSLAGGQGHYGYTF
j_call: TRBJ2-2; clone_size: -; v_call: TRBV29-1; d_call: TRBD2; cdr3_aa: CSVAGDTGELFF
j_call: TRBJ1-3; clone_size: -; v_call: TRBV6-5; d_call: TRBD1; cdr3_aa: CASRQTGGLGNTIYF
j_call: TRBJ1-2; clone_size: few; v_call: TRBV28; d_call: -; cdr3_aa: CASSPPPRNYGYTF
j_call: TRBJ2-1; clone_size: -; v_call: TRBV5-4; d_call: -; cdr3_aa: CASSLGDYGDNEQFF
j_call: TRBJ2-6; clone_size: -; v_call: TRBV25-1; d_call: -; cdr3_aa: CASSEFRAGANVLTF
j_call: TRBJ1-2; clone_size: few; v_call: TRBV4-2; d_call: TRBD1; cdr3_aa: CASSQDSGQGGYGYTF
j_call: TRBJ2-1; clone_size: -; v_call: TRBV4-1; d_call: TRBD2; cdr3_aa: CASSQESTSGSFNEQFF
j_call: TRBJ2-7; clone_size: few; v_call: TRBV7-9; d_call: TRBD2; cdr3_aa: CASSPYRVGTSSPEQYF